This TCR beta chain was recovered during a study of beta chain features in type 1 diabetes. Findings and limits, study-wide: Shorter TCRB CDR3s, moderately but significantly so, were found in Type 1 diabetes patients in all four CD4+ subsets.

With regard to this clone: What it binds is not known.

As every portion of the isolated RNA was reverse transcribed, the sequencing read expressed TCRB transcripts. This table comes from immunoSEQ multiplex PCR, and its TCRdb copy is limited to in-frame clones, with some not included. The sample comprises under 400,000 clones, roughly 13% of which are singletons, and 0.01% rests with the top ten. This CDR3 has 15 residues. Germline V lookup: CDR1 SEHNR, CDR2 FQNEAQ (reference sequence). After removal of 1 base from V and 5 bases from J, the junction contained 6 bases not matched to a gene. The source is a young woman with type 1 diabetes. What was sequenced was naive CD4+ T cells from blood. J is TRBJ2-3 and V is TRBV7-9; 7 nucleotides line up with TRBD2. Here the CDR3 DNA reads TGTGCCAGCAGCTTAGATTTGGGAGGGCAAGATACGCAGTATTTT. Its translation is CASSLDLGGQDTQYF.